These 19 T cell receptor beta chains originate from one sample sequenced in a study of CD8+ T cells in alopecia areata. The treatment: oral pan-JAK inhibitor, 5-10 mg twice daily. Sequencing used cDNA as its template, made by extracting RNA and reverse transcribing it. Measured with immunoSEQ multiplex PCR; TCRdb has only the in-frame clones, and not every one. This sample yields 120,000 or so clones, of which roughly 63% are seen a single time; almost 30% belongs to the top ten. This specimen was CD8+ T cells sorted from blood, taken at week 4, from a patient treated with tofacitinib. The receptors shown here come from a human donor with alopecia areata.

The chain couples TRBV6-1 to TRBJ2-1; tentative D call: TRBD1 (6 bases). Germline CDR1 is MNHNS and CDR2 is SASEGT. The CDR3 is made up of 14 amino acids. Trimming pared 9 bases from V and 0 bases from J, leaving 12 bases between. This CDR3 reads CASWQGSSYNEQFF. CDR3 DNA sequence: TGTGCCAGTTGGCAGGGGAGCTCCTACAATGAGCAGTTCTTC.

The chain uses TRBV30 and TRBJ2-7; maybe TRBD1 (5 bases). The CDR3 is 13 residues long. V dropped 0 bases and J dropped 7 bases, with 13 bases sitting between them. Germline loops: CDR1 GTSNPN, CDR2 SVGIG (reference sequence). For the CDR3, the DNA is TGTGCCTGGAGTGTCTCAGGGTTCGGAGAGCAGTACTTC. Protein sequence: CAWSVSGFGEQYF.

The chain combines TRBV29-1 with TRBJ2-2; D is undetermined. CDR3 length equals 14 residues. V lost 6 bases and J lost 3, with 14 bases in between. CDR1 and CDR2 (germline): SQVTM, ANQGSEA. The DNA for the CDR3 is TGCAGCGTCCTCACCCTAGGGCACACCGGGGAGCTGTTTTTT. Its translation: CSVLTLGHTGELFF.

V and J are TRBV30 and TRBJ1-6; tentatively, D is TRBD1 (6 bases). The CDR3 is 13 amino acids. Germline CDR1 and CDR2: GTSNPN and SVGIG (reference sequence). Trimming removed 4 bases at V and 10 bases at J, with 14 bases between. CDR3 DNA sequence: TGTGCCTGGACGGACAGAGTAGCGTCACCCCTCCACTTT. This translates into CAWTDRVASPLHF.

The rearrangement uses TRBV5-1 and TRBJ1-6; D perhaps matches TRBD1 (5 bases). V lost 7 bases and J lost 10, with 15 bases in between. Germline CDR1 and CDR2: SGHRS and YFSETQ. The CDR3 covers 13 residues. Here the CDR3 DNA reads TGCGCCAGCGGTGACAGCCTAGGGTCACCCCTCCACTTT. Amino acid sequence: CASGDSLGSPLHF. Full variable domain (remainder filled in from reference TRBV5-1 and TRBJ1-6): KAGVTQTPRYLIKTRGQQVTLSCSPISGHRSVSWYQQTPGQGLQFLFEYFSETQRNKGNFPGRFSGRQFSNSRSEMNVSTLELGDSALYLCASGDSLGSPLHFGNGTRLTVT.

This clone has a single count. J is TRBJ2-7 and V is TRBV15, with 8 bases that match TRBD2. Germline V gives CDR1 LNHNV, CDR2 YYDKDF (reference sequence). Germline trimming cut 4 bases from V and 3 bases from J; bases unmatched to any gene: 5. The CDR3 has 14 residues. The CDR3 here is CATSISGTSYEQYF. Here the CDR3 DNA reads TGTGCCACCAGCATTTCAGGGACTAGCTACGAGCAGTACTTC.

In its sample, this clone was seen a few times. V usage is TRBV9 and J usage is TRBJ2-5; D uncertain. The ends were cut back, 1 base at V and 3 bases at J, with 7 bases in the middle. CDR3 size: 13 residues. From germline, CDR1 is SGDLS and CDR2 YYNGEE. This CDR3 reads CASSVSREETQYF. The CDR3 DNA reads as TGTGCCAGCAGCGTAAGCAGAGAAGAGACCCAGTACTTC.

CDR3 protein: CASSLEGGANYEQYF. CDR3 coding DNA: TGTGCCAGCAGCTTAGAGGGAGGGGCCAACTACGAGCAGTACTTC. J is TRBJ2-7 and V is TRBV7-6; 7 bases line up with TRBD2. CDR3 length equals 15 residues. V gave up 1 base and J gave up 3 bases; unmatched junction bases: 6. The germline V gene encodes CDR1 SGHVS and CDR2 FNYEAQ.

The chain uses TRBV30 and TRBJ1-2; TRBD1 is a possible D gene (5 bases). The CDR3 is made up of 17 amino acids. Trimming took 1 base from V and 6 from J, leaving 24 bases between them. The germline V gene has CDR1 GTSNPN and CDR2 SVGIG (reference sequence). This CDR3 reads CAWSGIDTPSRENGYTF. CDR3 nucleotides: TGTGCCTGGAGTGGCATTGATACACCCTCCAGGGAGAATGGCTACACCTTC.

The rearrangement links TRBV5-6 to TRBJ1-1; 7 bases are shared with TRBD1. The CDR3 loop spans 12 amino acids. V lost 4 bases to trimming and J lost 8 bases; unmatched junction nucleotides: 5. Germline V gene sequence: CDR1 SGHDT, CDR2 YYEEEE. The CDR3 coding sequence is TGTGCCAGCAGCGGGGACAGCGTCGAAGCTTTCTTT. Its protein is CASSGDSVEAFF.

This chain links TRBV2 with TRBJ2-7; D is unclear. V was shortened by 3 bases and J by 5 bases, with 8 bases between the two germline ends. Germline V lookup: CDR1 SNHLY, CDR2 FYNNEI. This CDR3 comprises 12 residues. CDR3 DNA: TGTGCCAGCAGTGATGGTGGGGACGAGCAGTACTTC. This translates into CASSDGGDEQYF.

Comment on this clone: Germline and junction disagree at one end, which may indicate a read error. The chain has TRBV7-8 and TRBJ1-1; D remains unclear. The germline gives CDR1 SGHVS, CDR2 FQNEAQ. This CDR3 comprises 14 residues. For the CDR3, the DNA is TGTGCCGGCAGCCCCCGGGCGGAGAACACTGAAGCTTTCTTT. As protein: CAGSPRAENTEAFF.

The rearrangement links TRBV29-1 to TRBJ1-2, with TRBD1 identical over 9 bases. V was pared by 4 bases and J by 4 bases, with 13 bases of the junction left unmatched. The CDR3 length is 16 residues. Germline V gives CDR1 SQVTM, CDR2 ANQGSEA. Written as DNA, the CDR3 is TGCAGCGTTGTGGACGGGACAGGGACCAACCCCTATGGCTACACCTTC. The encoded protein is CSVVDGTGTNPYGYTF. The variable domain in full, with the rest retrieved from reference TRBV29-1 and TRBJ1-2, is SAVISQKPSRDICQRGTSLTIQCQVDSQVTMMFWYRQQPGQSLTLIATANQGSEATYESGFVIDKFPISRPNLTFSTLTVSNMSPEDSSIYLCSVVDGTGTNPYGYTFGSGTRLTVV.

This clone was counted a single time. This rearrangement joins TRBV30 to TRBJ2-1, with D maybe TRBD1 (5 bases). Germline V CDR1 and CDR2: GTSNPN, SVGIG (reference sequence). V lost 0 bases to trimming and J lost 0 bases, with 9 bases between them. CDR3 length: 15 residues. The CDR3 region has the DNA TGTGCCTGGAGTGTAGGGGTGAGCTCCTACAATGAGCAGTTCTTC. This translates into CAWSVGVSSYNEQFF. Supplemented by reference TRBV30 and TRBJ2-1, the full variable domain reads SQTIHQWPATLVQPVGSPLSLECTVEGTSNPNLYWYRQAAGRGLQLLFYSVGIGQISSEVPQNLSASRPQDRQFILSSKKLLLSDSGFYLCAWSVGVSSYNEQFFGPGTRLTVL.

This clone was recorded a few times. CDR3 region: CSVPPFKNEQFF. The CDR3 DNA follows: TGCAGCGTCCCTCCTTTCAAGAATGAGCAGTTCTTC. The V gene is TRBV29-1, the J gene TRBJ2-1; D call uncertain. This CDR3 has 12 residues. Trimming cost V 6 bases and J 7 bases, with 13 bases left between them. Germline V gene sequence: CDR1 SQVTM, CDR2 ANQGSEA.

The gene calls are TRBV27 and TRBJ2-5; 8 positions agree with TRBD2. The ends lost 3 bases at V and 0 bases at J; junction bases unmatched: 3. The CDR3 sequence is 15 residues long. Per germline, CDR1 MNHEY and CDR2 SMNVEV (reference sequence). CDR3 region: CASSFGGGNQETQYF. The CDR3 DNA reads TGTGCCAGCAGTTTTGGCGGGGGGAACCAAGAGACCCAGTACTTC.

The chain links TRBV9 to TRBJ1-2, with D perhaps TRBD1 (5 bases). V lost 0 bases and J lost 4, with 13 bases in between. CDR3 size: 15 residues. The germline V gene has CDR1 SGDLS and CDR2 YYNGEE. The CDR3 loop is CASSVVPPGSYGYTF. CDR3 in DNA: TGTGCCAGCAGCGTAGTTCCGCCAGGGAGCTATGGCTACACCTTC.

The chain is built from TRBV7-9 and TRBJ2-3, with TRBD2 as a possible D gene (6 bases). V was pared by 4 bases and J by 0 bases, with 14 bases between. Germline V gene sequence: CDR1 SEHNR, CDR2 FQNEAQ (reference sequence). This CDR3 is 16 amino acids long. The CDR3 DNA reads as TGTGCCAGCAGCTCCCGGTGGGACTCGAGCACAGATACGCAGTATTTT. Amino acid sequence: CASSSRWDSSTDTQYF.

This sequence joins TRBV30 and TRBJ1-1; 9 bases agree with TRBD1. The germline gives CDR1 GTSNPN, CDR2 SVGIG (reference sequence). V was clipped by 1 base and J by 4 bases; unmatched bases: 1. The CDR3 has 13 amino acids. The CDR3 here is CAWSATGGTEAFF. The CDR3 nucleotides read TGTGCCTGGAGTGCGACAGGGGGCACTGAAGCTTTCTTT.